This T cell receptor beta chain was profiled in a study of T cells in Graves' hyperthyroidism and ophthalmopathy. Overall study context: Peripheral blood was drawn at first diagnosis, prior to all treatment.

TCR beta CDR3 regions were amplified from RNA. A set of HTBI primers served as the primers for a first-round RT-PCR of the TCR CDR3. TCRdb processed the multiplex PCR reads anew with MiXCR; each CDR3 protein has one entry. The sample has under 350,000 distinct CDR3 sequences, 15% to 20% seen once; the top ten hold approximately 49%. Subjects aged 18 to 65 presented with newly diagnosed hyperthyroidism of less than 2 months' duration. Extraction of PBMCs used roughly 9.3 ml of fresh peripheral blood. Deletions cut 6 bases from V and 2 bases from J, with 17 bases between. This CDR3 has 15 residues. Germline CDR1 and CDR2: MDHEN and SYDVKM. This clonotype was recorded many times.

J is TRBJ2-7 and V is TRBV28; perhaps TRBD2 as D (5 bases). This sequence was found in a woman aged 50 to 60 with Graves' hyperthyroidism. Sequencing used blood. The CDR3 DNA sequence: TGTGCCAGCAGCCACAGCGGCTTCGTGACCTACGAGCAGTACTTC. This gives the protein CASSHSGFVTYEQYF.